The sample holds many counts of the clone carrying this TCR beta chain. Its antigen is currently unknown. Hyperthyroidism in the patients, aged 18 to 65, was newly diagnosed and under 2 months in duration. The diagnostic basis comprised clinical symptoms, serum thyroxine and TRAb, thyroid ultrasound and orbital computed tomography. The source material, RNA transcripts, was used to amplify TCR beta CDR3 regions. HTBI primers were employed in a first-round RT-PCR of the TCR CDR3. TCRdb reprocessed the multiplex PCR reads with MiXCR, giving one entry per CDR3 protein. The data hold roughly 800,000 distinct CDR3 sequences, with roughly 37% observed a single time. V lost 8 bases and J 4 bases, leaving 14 bases between the germline ends. CDR1 is SNHLY and CDR2 is FYNNEI in the germline V gene. The CDR3 loop spans 14 amino acids. This entry comes from a study of T cells in Graves' hyperthyroidism and ophthalmopathy.

Regarding the study as a whole: Most thyroid-expanded clonotypes above 0.001 were also found in blood. Ophthalmopathy and stable hyperthyroidism were told apart by a 13 V-J model.

This chain uses TRBV2 with TRBJ1-4; D may be TRBD1 (5 bases). Source material: blood. The TCR originated in a man aged 18 to 30 with Graves' hyperthyroidism. This CDR3 reads CASLREGSNEKLFF. Written as DNA, the CDR3 is TGTGCCAGCCTCAGAGAGGGGAGTAATGAAAAACTGTTTTTT. The full variable domain, its missing parts supplied by reference TRBV2 and TRBJ1-4, is EPEVTQTPSHQVTQMGQEVILRCVPISNHLYFYWYRQILGQKVEFLVSFYNNEISEKSEIFDDQFSVERPDGSNFTLKIRSTKLEDSAMYFCASLREGSNEKLFFGSGTQLSVL.